This TCR beta chain was profiled in a study of T cell repertoires in cytomegalovirus infection. Study at large: CMV infection together with matching HLA type was indicated by public TCR beta signatures.

TCRdb reprocessed the reads via MiXCR and lists one record per CDR3 protein. This sample has 740,000 or so distinct CDR3 sequences, with roughly 36% found just once. As concerns this clonotype: Its antigen is undetermined.

Study-level results: Dominant in the ex vivo response were TCR beta clonotypes restricted by HLA-C and specific for CMV. Summed frequency of shared TCR beta families picked out CMV carriers who also had the relevant HLA.

This CDR3 is built from 13 residues. V lost 3 bases and J 7 bases, leaving 12 bases between the germline ends. Per the germline V gene, CDR1 is MDHEN and CDR2 is SYDVKM. The sample comprised PBMCs. The chain uses TRBV28 and TRBJ2-5; D gene uncertain. The sequence was obtained from a human donor in good health (CMV status not recorded). Some clones in this sample may be carry-over from other donors' samples. The CDR3 sequence is CASSFKNHWTQYF. Here the CDR3 DNA reads TGTGCCAGCAGTTTCAAGAATCACTGGACCCAGTACTTC.